The rows below give T cell receptor beta chains drawn from one sample of a study of PD-1 blockade in classical Hodgkin lymphoma. Profiling relied on immunoSEQ multiplex PCR, and the TCRdb table lists in-frame clones only, not all of them. Of roughly 18,000 clones in the sample, about two thirds are singletons; the top ten hold around 8.3%. The sequencing used peripheral blood mononuclear cells (PBMCs), collected before the second cycle of nivolumab. The receptors stem from a human donor with classical Hodgkin lymphoma. CDR3s include the opening cysteine and the closing phenylalanine or tryptophan. The order of the fields is J gene, V gene, D gene, clone size, CDR3 DNA, CDR3 protein. A D gene is named only where the DNA matches it firmly. Expanded clones get a size class; other rows say once, few or many, or leave the size out.

TRBJ2-3 | TRBV27 | - | - | TGTGCCAGCAGTCCCCTTCGAGGTAGCGGCGAGGGGGATACGCAGTATTTT | CASSPLRGSGEGDTQYF
TRBJ2-1 | TRBV9 | TRBD2 | - | TGTGCCAGCAGCGTAGGGACTAGGTACAATGAGCAGTTCTTC | CASSVGTRYNEQFF
TRBJ1-1 | TRBV5-1 | - | - | TGCGCCAGCAGCTTGACGGGACTGATGAACACTGAAGCTTTCTTT | CASSLTGLMNTEAFF
TRBJ2-3 | TRBV27 | TRBD2 | - | TGTGCCAGCAGCGCCGTACTAGCGCTCACAGATACGCAGTATTTT | CASSAVLALTDTQYF
TRBJ1-2 | TRBV4-1 | - | - | TGCGCCAGCAGCCAAGATCAGGGAGTCAACTATGGCTACACCTTC | CASSQDQGVNYGYTF
TRBJ2-2 | TRBV29-1 | TRBD1 | - | TGCAGCGTTGAAAGTTACGCGACAGGGGACACCGGGGAGCTGTTTTTT | CSVESYATGDTGELFF
TRBJ2-1 | TRBV27 | TRBD2 | - | TGTGCCAGCAGTTTCCAAGGACTAGCGAGATACAATGAGCAGTTCTTC | CASSFQGLARYNEQFF
TRBJ2-1 | TRBV19 | TRBD2 | - | TGTGCCAGTACCCCTAGCGGGAGTTCCTACAATGAGCAGTTCTTC | CASTPSGSSYNEQFF
TRBJ2-5 | TRBV7-8 | - | - | TGTGCCAGCAGCCAGGACTACTACAGCCAAGAGACCCAGTACTTC | CASSQDYYSQETQYF
TRBJ1-1 | TRBV4-1 | TRBD1 | once | TGCGCCAGCAGCCAAGCCACGACAGGGACTGAAGCTTTCTTT | CASSQATTGTEAFF
TRBJ1-3 | TRBV7-9 | TRBD1 | few | TGTGCCAGCAGCCCCCAGGGGGGGACTGGAAACACCATATATTTT | CASSPQGGTGNTIYF
TRBJ2-7 | TRBV5-1 | - | few | TGCGCCAGCAACCACGACGGGTGGAGCCACGAGCAGTACTTC | CASNHDGWSHEQYF
TRBJ2-7 | TRBV11-1 | TRBD1 | - | TGTGCCAGCAGCTTAGCCCTGACAGGGGCGTACGAGCAGTACTTC | CASSLALTGAYEQYF
TRBJ1-3 | TRBV4-1 | TRBD1 | - | TGCGCCAGCAGCCAAGTTCTGTCAGGGGGATCTGGAAACACCATATATTTT | CASSQVLSGGSGNTIYF